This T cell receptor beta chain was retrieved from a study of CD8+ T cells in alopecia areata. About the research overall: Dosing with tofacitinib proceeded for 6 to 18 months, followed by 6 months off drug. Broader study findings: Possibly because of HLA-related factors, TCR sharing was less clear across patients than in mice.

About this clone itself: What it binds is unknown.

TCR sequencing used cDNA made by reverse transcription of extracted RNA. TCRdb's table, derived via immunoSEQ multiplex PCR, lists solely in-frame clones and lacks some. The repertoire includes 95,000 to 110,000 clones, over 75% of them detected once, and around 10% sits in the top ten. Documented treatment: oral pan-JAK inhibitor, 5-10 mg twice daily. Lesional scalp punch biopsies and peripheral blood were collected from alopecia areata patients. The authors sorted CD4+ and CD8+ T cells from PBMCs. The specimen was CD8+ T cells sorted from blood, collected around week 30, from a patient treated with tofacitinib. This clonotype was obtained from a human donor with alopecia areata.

In DNA, the CDR3 is TGTGCCACCAGAGGGGGAAAAGCTTTCTTT. As protein: CATRGGKAFF. The chain combines TRBV2 with TRBJ1-1, with D perhaps matching TRBD1 (6 bases). V lost 10 bases, J lost 9 bases, and 12 bases lay in between. The germline V gene encodes CDR1 SNHLY and CDR2 FYNNEI. This CDR3 is built from 10 residues. Full variable domain (rest looked up from reference TRBV2 and TRBJ1-1): EPEVTQTPSHQVTQMGQEVILRCVPISNHLYFYWYRQILGQKVEFLVSFYNNEISEKSEIFDDQFSVERPDGSNFTLKIRSTKLEDSAMYFCATRGGKAFFGQGTRLTVV.